The TCR beta chain under discussion was sequenced for a study of shared clonotypes between healthy human individuals. Whole-study context: There were three CD4 naive, three CD4 memory, two CD8 naive and one CD8 memory plates per donor.

Naive CD8 isolation took CD45RO-negative cells positively selected for CCR7 and excluded terminally differentiated effector memory CD45RA+ cells. The study, taken as a whole, reports: Clonotypes shared by all four sorted-subset donors had higher generation probabilities than non-shared clonotypes. Sample collection involved blood only; tissue repertoires are likely different.

Each PCR replicate from the sorted subsets contained about 200 ng DNA, which is some 30,000 T cell genomes. The data were produced by immunoSEQ multiplex PCR, yet TCRdb's version contains in-frame clones alone and is incomplete. The table includes 2 million or so clones, just under 95% detected once. CDR1 and CDR2 (germline): MNHEY, SMNVEV (reference sequence). The CDR3 runs 14 residues. The germline V and J ends were trimmed by 3 bases and 2 bases, with 8 bases remaining between them. Concerning this clone: Its specificity is unknown. Other DNA sequences in the same sample also yield this CDR3.

The chain couples TRBV27 to TRBJ1-5, with unresolved D. This TCR derives from a young man in good health. Material: naive CD8+ T cells sorted from blood. CDR3 sequence reads: CASSFGRGNQPQHF. The CDR3 DNA sequence: TGTGCCAGCAGTTTTGGAAGAGGCAATCAGCCCCAGCATTTT.